The 15 T cell receptor beta chains below were found in one sample sequenced in a study of sequential checkpoint blockade in melanoma. Only in-frame clones appear in the TCRdb table, and some are missing; sequencing was by immunoSEQ multiplex PCR. Altogether about 1,900 clones are present, approximately 20% being singletons, with the ten largest covering 8.8%. Treatment of the sample: randomized to nivolumab then ipilimumab (arm A) or the reverse (arm B). Sequencing used tumor tissue (inferred from file names), obtained from a patient given nivolumab and ipilimumab in sequence. These receptors all stem from a human donor with melanoma.

CDR3 residues: CASSLGTWNGYTF. CDR3 DNA sequence: TGTGCCAGCAGTTTGGGGACCTGGAATGGCTACACCTTC. V usage is TRBV28 and J usage is TRBJ1-2, with D possibly being TRBD1 (5 bases). Per germline, CDR1 MDHEN and CDR2 SYDVKM. This CDR3 has 13 amino acids. V was cut by 3 bases and J by 6 bases, with 11 bases left in between.

The rearrangement links TRBV19 to TRBJ2-3, with a tentative D call TRBD2 (6 bases). V lost 5 bases, J lost 3 bases, and 12 bases lay in between. The CDR3 runs 14 residues. CDR1 is LNHDA, CDR2 SQIVND, per germline (reference sequence). The DNA for the CDR3 is TGTGCCAGTAGTTGGAGCGGGTGGACAGATACGCAGTATTTT. This encodes CASSWSGWTDTQYF.

The J gene is TRBJ2-1, the V gene TRBV9, with D possibly being TRBD1 or TRBD2 (5 bases each). The length of the CDR3 is 12 residues. V lost 4 bases to trimming and J lost 14 bases, with 16 bases between them. Germline V gene sequence: CDR1 SGDLS, CDR2 YYNGEE. In DNA, the CDR3 is TGTGCCAGCAGCCCAACTCCGGGACGGAAGTTCTTC. Its protein product is CASSPTPGRKFF.

This clone was detected a few times. The CDR3 region has the DNA TGTGCCAGCAGTAGACAGAACAATGAGCAGTTCTTC. It specifies CASSRQNNEQFF. This chain uses TRBV9 with TRBJ2-1; D perhaps matches TRBD1 (5 bases). The length of the CDR3 is 12 residues. V dropped 5 bases and J dropped 5 bases, with 8 bases sitting between them. Looked up from germline, CDR1 is SGDLS and CDR2 is YYNGEE. The whole variable domain, remainder taken from reference TRBV9 and TRBJ2-1, is DSGVTQTPKHLITATGQRVTLRCSPRSGDLSVYWYQQSLDQGLQFLIQYYNGEERAKGNILERFSAQQFPDLHSELNLSSLELGDSALYFCASSRQNNEQFFGPGTRLTVL.

The CDR3 protein is CASSLFPGTGSADTQYF. CDR3 nucleotides: TGTGCCAGCAGCCTCTTCCCCGGGACAGGGAGCGCAGATACGCAGTATTTT. This chain connects TRBV14 to TRBJ2-3; TRBD1 agrees at 9 bases. V was clipped by 4 bases and J by 4 bases; unmatched bases: 12. Per the germline V gene, CDR1 is SGHDN and CDR2 is FVKESK. CDR3 size: 17 residues.

This clone is categorized as medium-sized. This chain connects TRBV11-3 to TRBJ1-1; 8 bases line up with TRBD1. V lost 0 bases, J lost 5 bases, and 17 bases stayed unmatched. The CDR3 is 19 residues long. Looked up from germline, CDR1 is SGHNT and CDR2 is YENEEA. The CDR3 here is CASSLELRDRYPSLTEAFF. CDR3 nucleotides: TGTGCCAGCAGCTTAGAATTGAGGGACAGGTACCCCTCCTTGACTGAAGCTTTCTTT.

This clone is judged large (0.1 to 1%). The rearrangement links TRBV19 to TRBJ2-2; 9 bases fit TRBD2. Germline V gives CDR1 LNHDA, CDR2 SQIVND (reference sequence). Trimming cost V 3 bases and J 0 bases; bases outside gene matches: 8. The CDR3 covers 18 residues. CDR3 protein: CASSIRLAGSSNTGELFF. CDR3 in DNA: TGTGCCAGTAGTATTCGCCTAGCGGGGTCCTCGAACACCGGGGAGCTGTTTTTT.

Within the sample, this clone is large. The chain links TRBV6-8 to TRBJ1-3; TRBD1 matches at 8 bases. The CDR3 extends over 15 amino acids. The V gene end was trimmed by 4 bases and the J gene end by 2 bases; junction bases not matched to a gene: 4. The germline V gene has CDR1 MNHGY and CDR2 SAAAGT. CDR3 bases: TGTGCCAGCAGTTGGGGACAGGTTGCTGGAAACACCATATATTTT. This codes for CASSWGQVAGNTIYF.

V gene TRBV28 combines with J gene TRBJ2-7; no clear D gene. This CDR3 has 12 amino acids. Germline V gene data show CDR1 as MDHEN and CDR2 as SYDVKM. V gave up 5 bases and J gave up 10 bases, with 15 bases separating them. CDR3 coding DNA: TGTGCCAGCAGTCTCGTCGGGTTCTCCCAGTACTTC. It encodes CASSLVGFSQYF. Drawing the rest from reference TRBV28 and TRBJ2-7, the complete variable domain is DVKVTQSSRYLVKRTGEKVFLECVQDMDHENMFWYRQDPGLGLRLIYFSYDVKMKEKGDIPEGYSVSREKKERFSLILESASTNQTSMYLCASSLVGFSQYFGPGTRLTVT.

This clone has a handful of counts. V is TRBV6-8 and J is TRBJ2-3; 9 bases fit TRBD2. After removal of 5 bases from V and 4 bases from J, the junction contained 10 bases not matched to a gene. There are 16 residues in the CDR3. Germline CDR1 MNHGY, CDR2 SAAAGT. The CDR3 DNA sequence: TGTGCCAGCAGTGATTTTCTAGCGGGGATGGCAGATACGCAGTATTTT. Protein sequence: CASSDFLAGMADTQYF.

The chain carries TRBV5-1 and TRBJ1-1; D is unresolved. Per germline, CDR1 SGHRS and CDR2 YFSETQ. CDR3 length: 14 amino acids. Trimming removed 5 bases at V and 4 bases at J, with 15 bases between. The CDR3 reads CASRSPREGTEAFF. CDR3 DNA sequence: TGCGCCAGCAGGAGTCCTCGGGAGGGCACTGAAGCTTTCTTT. Full variable domain (missing parts from reference TRBV5-1 and TRBJ1-1): KAGVTQTPRYLIKTRGQQVTLSCSPISGHRSVSWYQQTPGQGLQFLFEYFSETQRNKGNFPGRFSGRQFSNSRSEMNVSTLELGDSALYLCASRSPREGTEAFFGQGTRLTVV.

CDR3 sequence reads: CASSWRQGPNTEAFF. The CDR3 DNA sequence: TGCGCCAGCAGCTGGAGACAGGGCCCGAACACTGAAGCTTTCTTT. V gene TRBV5-1 combines with J gene TRBJ1-1; 7 nucleotides line up with TRBD1. There are 15 residues in the CDR3. Germline V gene data show CDR1 as SGHRS and CDR2 as YFSETQ. Germline trimming cut 3 bases from V and 1 base from J; bases unmatched to any gene: 6.

This clone is medium-sized (0.01 to 0.1%) in the sample. The chain joins TRBV11-3 to TRBJ2-3; a weak D match, TRBD1 (5 bases). V gave up 3 bases and J gave up 0 bases, with 10 bases separating them. Looked up from germline, CDR1 is SGHNT and CDR2 is YENEEA. The CDR3 runs 15 residues. The CDR3 is CASSLGLTSTDTQYF. CDR3 DNA sequence: TGTGCCAGCAGCTTGGGGCTAACTAGCACAGATACGCAGTATTTT.

This clone has only a few counts. J is TRBJ2-3 and V is TRBV4-1; 7 nucleotides line up with TRBD2. V shed 8 bases and J 0 bases; nucleotides not matched to a gene: 5. The germline CDR1 and CDR2 sequences are MGHRA and YSYEKL. The CDR3 consists of 14 residues. The chain's CDR3 is CASGEGGSTDTQYF. Here the CDR3 DNA reads TGCGCCAGCGGGGAGGGCGGTAGCACAGATACGCAGTATTTT.

This clone rates as medium-sized. V gene TRBV11-3 combines with J gene TRBJ1-1; 8 bases fit TRBD1. With 3 bases clipped from V and 11 bases from J, the junction kept 11 bases outside the gene matches. Looked up from germline, CDR1 is SGHNT and CDR2 is YENEEA. The CDR3 extends over 14 amino acids. The CDR3 DNA sequence: TGTGCCAGCAGCTTGTTTCAGGGGGCTGTGTGGGCTTTCTTT. This gives the protein CASSLFQGAVWAFF.